This T cell receptor beta chain was identified in a study of PD-1 blockade in classical Hodgkin lymphoma. CDR1 SGHAT and CDR2 FQNNGV come from the germline V gene. Trimming left V 5 bases short and J 4 bases short, with 13 bases between. The CDR3 has 14 amino acids. The patients all showed relapse after autologous stem cell transplantation, while their brentuximab vedotin exposure varied. Overall study results and limits: Baseline TCR diversity was reportedly lower in newly diagnosed patients than healthy donors. Baseline diversity resembling that of newly diagnosed patients was seen in complete responders. The CD4+ diversity rise by C4D1 was clearest in complete responders. Possibly reflecting disease activity or prior therapy, repertoire differences have causes that remain undefined.

In regard to this clone: Its antigen remains unknown.

Sequencing was performed with immunoSEQ multiplex PCR; in TCRdb, only in-frame clones are kept and a portion is missing. The sample has fewer than 90,000 clones, about 89% seen once. This sequence joins TRBV11-2 and TRBJ2-3; weak D call: TRBD2 (5 bases). Specimen: peripheral blood mononuclear cells (PBMCs), collected at baseline. This TCR came from a human donor with classical Hodgkin lymphoma. CDR3 residues: CASSPLLGADTQYF. The CDR3 region has the DNA TGTGCCAGCAGCCCTCTTCTCGGGGCAGATACGCAGTATTTT.